The rows below give T cell receptor beta chains drawn from one sample of a study of blood T cell repertoires in COVID-19. TCRdb's copy holds only in-frame clones and misses some; the assay was immunoSEQ multiplex PCR. The table lists about 140,000 clones, 65% to 85% of them singletons. The sequenced sample was peripheral blood. The receptor source for this set is a woman aged 55-75 years with acute or convalescent COVID-19. The conserved cysteine and the conserved F or W are not part of the CDR3 here. Some rows have no size entry. The others give once, few or many, or a class for an expanded clone.

v_call	clone_size	j_call	cdr3_aa
TRBV18	NA	TRBJ2-5	ASSPERETQY
TRBV30	NA	TRBJ2-2	AWNHLIDRFMGTGELF
TRBV6-5	NA	TRBJ1-2	ASKNPQGGGYGYT
TRBV28	NA	TRBJ1-2	ASSLGTPYGYT
TRBV23-1	NA	TRBJ2-3	ASSRRTATDTQY
TRBV10-3	NA	TRBJ2-1	AISGLAAYNEQF
TRBV29-1	NA	TRBJ1-2	SVEGGYDNYGYT
TRBV29-1	NA	TRBJ2-5	SVPTPGLADQETQY
TRBV3-1/TRBV3-2	NA	TRBJ2-1	ASSQKTAFVTSGSYEQF
TRBV9	NA	TRBJ1-4	ASSLSGGGEKLF
TRBV7-9	NA	TRBJ1-2	ASSSTGTGAYGYT
TRBV30	NA	TRBJ1-5	AWDTGGGNQPQH
TRBV27	few	TRBJ1-5	ATSRTGQNDQPQH
TRBV2	NA	TRBJ1-5	ASNPGNNQPQH
TRBV5-1	NA	TRBJ1-1	ASRTTGNTEAF
TRBV24-1	NA	TRBJ1-3	ATSESGTPGNTIY
TRBV24-1	NA	TRBJ1-3	ATFPPARCSGNTIY
TRBV10-3	NA	TRBJ2-7	AIRGTGPEQY
TRBV18	NA	TRBJ2-1	ASSPRARGTYNEQF
TRBV6-5	NA	TRBJ2-2	ASSYSYYGGTGELF
TRBV29-1	NA	TRBJ1-2	SVAGQGVTPYGYT
TRBV9	NA	TRBJ2-1	ASSVAAGSNNEQF
TRBV6-2/TRBV6-3	NA	TRBJ2-7	ASSYLLAGGYDEQY
TRBV21-1	NA	TRBJ1-1	ASGLEKGCTEAF
TRBV29-1	NA	TRBJ2-2	SVRDRNTGELF
TRBV15	NA	TRBJ2-7	ATSRDRFSYEQY
TRBV5-1	NA	TRBJ2-4	ASSSDGDIQY
TRBV6-5	NA	TRBJ1-1	ASLPPDRKTEAF
TRBV6-2/TRBV6-3	NA	TRBJ2-7	AGSLPGQGYEQY
TRBV9	NA	TRBJ2-2	ASTQLGTNTGELF
TRBV30	NA	TRBJ1-1	AWSVPAVNTEAF
TRBV11-1	NA	TRBJ1-1	ASSFRQAALFEAF
TRBV6-5	NA	TRBJ2-7	ASSRRQGRYEQY
TRBV25-1	NA	TRBJ1-5	ASSEGDMQPQH
TRBV7-8	NA	TRBJ2-7	ASSLRGEQY
TRBV27	few	TRBJ2-7	ASSLRENYEQY
TRBV7-8	NA	TRBJ1-1	ASRPGQGNTEAF
TRBV4-2	NA	TRBJ2-1	ASSLSPSSGINEQF
TRBV19	NA	TRBJ2-7	ASSMSAGATYEQY
TRBV11-3	NA	TRBJ2-4	ASCSSGQNIQY
TRBV29-1	once	TRBJ2-1	SVSLGQGPYNEQF
TRBV5-1	NA	TRBJ2-5	ASSPRTGGWETQY
TRBV4-1	NA	TRBJ1-5	ASSQEDTNQPQH
TRBV3-1/TRBV3-2	NA	TRBJ2-1	ASSQVTGGLTNEQF
TRBV30	few	TRBJ1-1	AWSEGGNTEAF
TRBV19	NA	TRBJ1-1	ATHDRLNTEAF
TRBV10-3	NA	TRBJ1-5	AISESIGQGSNQPQH
TRBV14	NA	TRBJ2-1	ASRTSGTTNEQF
TRBV29-1	NA	TRBJ1-2	SVRRTGDYGYT
TRBV5-1	NA	TRBJ1-2	ASRTEEGYT
TRBV7-9	NA	TRBJ2-5	ASSRTSGRPETQY